The next 20 T cell receptor beta chains were all read from a single sample in a study of graft-versus-host responses after intestinal transplantation. The graft tissue was processed, and this released both intraepithelial and lamina propria lymphocytes. Sequencing was performed with immunoSEQ multiplex PCR; in TCRdb, only in-frame clones are kept and a portion is missing. This table has more than 9,500 clones, around three quarters appearing once. The sample consisted of ileum tissue, taken 142 days after intestinal transplantation. The receptors were sampled from a human patient who received an intestinal transplant, so some T cells may come from the graft donor.

There are a few counts of this clone. The rearrangement uses TRBV23-1 and TRBJ2-3; 7 positions agree with TRBD1. TRBV23-1 is assigned to the ORF class and has an uncertain function. With 2 bases clipped from V and 0 bases from J, the junction kept 8 bases outside the gene matches. The CDR3 is 17 residues long. The CDR3 loop reads CASSQEGAGDSTDTQYF. CDR3 sequence (DNA): TGCGCCAGCAGTCAAGAGGGGGCAGGCGACAGCACAGATACGCAGTATTTT.

This clone has a handful of counts. This chain links TRBV4-1 with TRBJ2-5; D unclear. This CDR3 is built from 12 residues. CDR1 and CDR2 (germline): MGHRA, YSYEKL. V dropped 0 bases and J dropped 4 bases, with 3 bases sitting between them. The CDR3 spells CASSQDRETQYF. The CDR3 bases are TGCGCCAGCAGCCAAGATCGAGAGACCCAGTACTTC.

The sample holds a few counts of this clone. The CDR3 loop reads CASSYRGTQYF. The CDR3 region has the DNA TGTGCCAGCAGTTACCGGGGGACCCAGTACTTC. The chain carries TRBV27 and TRBJ2-5; tentative D call: TRBD2 (5 bases). The length of the CDR3 is 11 residues. Germline CDR1 is MNHEY and CDR2 is SMNVEV (reference sequence). Between the trimmed V and J ends, which lost 4 bases and 7 bases, there was a span of 7 bases.

The rearrangement joins TRBV4-3 to TRBJ2-5, with TRBD1 identical over 7 bases. CDR3 length equals 16 residues. Trimming took 1 base from V and 2 from J; bases not matched to a gene: 7. CDR1 is LGHNA, CDR2 YSLEER, per germline. The CDR3 DNA follows: TGCGCCAGCAGCCAAGTCAGGGGGTGGGGGCAAGAGACCCAGTACTTC. Translating gives CASSQVRGWGQETQYF.

The genes are TRBV7-2 and TRBJ2-3; 9 bases line up with TRBD2. Per germline, CDR1 SGHTA and CDR2 FQGNSA. The CDR3 contains 16 residues. Trimming removed 5 bases from V and 5 bases from J; junction bases left unmatched: 11. DNA of the CDR3: TGTGCCAGCAGCCCGCGACTGGGCGGGGGGGAAGATACGCAGTATTTT. It is translated as CASSPRLGGGEDTQYF.

The chain links TRBV18 to TRBJ1-4; no clear D. V dropped 7 bases and J dropped 7 bases, with 13 bases sitting between them. The CDR3 spans 13 residues. Germline V CDR1 and CDR2: KGHSH, LQKENI. In DNA, the CDR3 is TGTGCCAGCTTTTTTGCTCGGGGTGAAAAACTGTTTTTT. Encoded protein: CASFFARGEKLFF.

The genes are TRBV9 and TRBJ2-7; 7 positions agree with TRBD1. Germline CDR1 reads SGDLS; CDR2 reads YYNGEE. J was trimmed by 2 bases and V by 4 bases; bases with no gene match: 9. CDR3 size: 15 residues. The CDR3 protein is CASSPFGGQPYEQYF. The CDR3 coding sequence is TGTGCCAGCAGCCCCTTTGGGGGACAGCCCTACGAGCAGTACTTC.

This chain uses TRBV5-4 with TRBJ2-5; the D gene is possibly TRBD2 (5 bases). The CDR3 extends over 14 amino acids. Germline V gene sequence: CDR1 SGHNT, CDR2 YYREEE (reference sequence). Trimming pared 6 bases from V and 1 base from J, leaving 13 bases between. CDR3 bases: TGTGCCAGCACCCTCAACCGGGGCCAAGAGACCCAGTACTTC. It yields the protein CASTLNRGQETQYF. The complete variable domain, with remaining parts taken from reference TRBV5-4 and TRBJ2-5, reads ETGVTQSPTHLIKTRGQQVTLRCSSQSGHNTVSWYQQALGQGPQFIFQYYREEENGRGNFPPRFSGLQFPNYSSELNVNALELDDSALYLCASTLNRGQETQYFGPGTRLLVL.

This chain joins TRBV28 and TRBJ2-3; 8 bases align to TRBD2. CDR3 length: 16 residues. The V gene end was trimmed by 5 bases and the J gene end by 1 base; junction bases not matched to a gene: 8. Germline lookup yields CDR1 MDHEN and CDR2 SYDVKM. CDR3 nucleotides: TGTGCCAGCAGTCCCGGACTAGCAGAAGGCACAGATACGCAGTATTTT. Translation gives CASSPGLAEGTDTQYF.

In this sample, this clone turned up once. The V gene is TRBV27, the J gene TRBJ2-2; 10 bases fit TRBD1. Germline CDR1 reads MNHEY; CDR2 reads SMNVEV (reference sequence). The trim removed 1 base at V and 0 bases at J, leaving 23 bases unmatched. The CDR3 covers 24 residues. As DNA, the CDR3 is TGTGCCAGCAGTTTATTATTCGGGGGAAGGGGGGGACAGGGGATCCGATCGAACACCGGGGAGCTGTTTTTT. Protein sequence: CASSLLFGGRGGQGIRSNTGELFF.

This sequence joins TRBV7-2 and TRBJ1-4, with TRBD1 matching 7 bases. The germline gives CDR1 SGHTA, CDR2 FQGNSA. Germline trimming cut 5 bases from V and 0 bases from J; bases unmatched to any gene: 3. The CDR3 covers 15 residues. CDR3 DNA sequence: TGTGCCAGCAGCGTAACAGGGGCAACTAATGAAAAACTGTTTTTT. This encodes CASSVTGATNEKLFF.

The chain recombines TRBV10-3 with TRBJ1-4; perhaps TRBD1 as D (5 bases). CDR3 length equals 15 residues. From germline, CDR1 is ENHRY and CDR2 SYGVKD. V was cut by 4 bases and J by 10 bases, with 19 bases left in between. CDR3: CAISGSRALFGKLFF. The CDR3 coding sequence is TGTGCCATCAGTGGGTCCAGGGCCCTGTTCGGAAAACTGTTTTTT.

The chain joins TRBV2 to TRBJ2-7; D remains unclear. The V end lost 6 bases, the J end lost 2 bases, and 5 bases lay between the germline ends. The CDR3 extends over 11 amino acids. Per the germline V gene, CDR1 is SNHLY and CDR2 is FYNNEI. Here the CDR3 reads CASRSTYEQYF. In nucleotides, the CDR3 is TGTGCCAGCAGGAGCACCTACGAGCAGTACTTC. Variable domain in full (rest from reference TRBV2 and TRBJ2-7): EPEVTQTPSHQVTQMGQEVILRCVPISNHLYFYWYRQILGQKVEFLVSFYNNEISEKSEIFDDQFSVERPDGSNFTLKIRSTKLEDSAMYFCASRSTYEQYFGPGTRLTVT.

This chain uses TRBV6-1 with TRBJ2-7, with D maybe TRBD1 (5 bases). Germline V gene lookup returns CDR1 MNHNS and CDR2 SASEGT. Deletions cut 11 bases from V and 0 bases from J, with 14 bases between. The CDR3 extends over 13 amino acids. The CDR3 protein is CAGRTPPSYEQYF. In DNA, the CDR3 is TGTGCCGGACGGACACCGCCCTCCTACGAGCAGTACTTC.

The chain couples TRBV7-3 to TRBJ2-1, with D tentatively TRBD2 (6 bases). Per the germline V gene, CDR1 is SGHTA and CDR2 is FQGTGA. V was pared by 5 bases and J by 8 bases, with 10 bases between. This CDR3 region has 12 residues. CDR3 protein: CASSPPSDEQFF. CDR3 DNA sequence: TGTGCCAGCAGCCCCCCTAGCGATGAGCAGTTCTTC. Variable domain in full (rest from reference TRBV7-3 and TRBJ2-1): GAGVSQTPSNKVTEKGKYVELRCDPISGHTALYWYRQSLGQGPEFLIYFQGTGAADDSGLPNDRFFAVRPEGSVSTLKIQRTERGDSAVYLCASSPPSDEQFFGPGTRLTVL.

This sequence joins TRBV2 and TRBJ2-4; TRBD1 might be the D (5 bases). Germline V gene sequence: CDR1 SNHLY, CDR2 FYNNEI. V lost 5 bases and J 3 bases, leaving 11 bases between the germline ends. There are 14 residues in the CDR3. Written as DNA, the CDR3 is TGTGCCAGCAGTCCAGGGCACGACAAAAACATTCAGTACTTC. This codes for CASSPGHDKNIQYF.

This rearrangement joins TRBV7-3 to TRBJ2-2; the D gene is possibly TRBD1 (5 bases). The V and J ends lost 5 bases and 6 bases respectively, with 16 bases between them. The CDR3 length is 15 residues. Germline CDR1 is SGHTA and CDR2 is FQGTGA. CDR3 region: CASSPIAVGAGELFF. CDR3 bases: TGTGCCAGCAGCCCTATCGCGGTAGGGGCCGGGGAGCTGTTTTTT.

The chain employs TRBV11-2 and TRBJ1-3; D is uncertain. CDR3 length equals 16 residues. Trimming removed 1 base from V and 0 bases from J, with 10 bases in between. Germline CDR1 reads SGHAT; CDR2 reads FQNNGV. The CDR3 is CASSLVTASSGNTIYF. The CDR3 bases are TGTGCCAGCAGCTTAGTGACGGCTAGCTCTGGAAACACCATATATTTT.

The chain employs TRBV7-9 and TRBJ2-1; 13 bases agree with TRBD2. Germline CDR1 SEHNR, CDR2 FQNEAQ (reference sequence). Losses at the gene ends were 6 bases for V and 3 bases for J; bases not matched to a gene: 5. CDR3 length: 16 residues. The CDR3 reads CASRTGLAGVYNEQFF. The CDR3 bases are TGTGCCAGCAGGACCGGACTAGCGGGGGTCTACAATGAGCAGTTCTTC.

This clone was picked up a small number of times. The V gene is TRBV5-4, the J gene TRBJ2-2; the match to TRBD1 covers 11 bases. CDR1 and CDR2 (germline): SGHNT, YYREEE (reference sequence). V trimming: 4 bases; J trimming: 0 bases; junction bases outside the gene matches: 5. The CDR3 sequence is 17 residues long. The chain's CDR3 is CASSLGQGGSNTGELFF. Written as DNA, the CDR3 is TGTGCCAGCAGCCTGGGACAGGGGGGGTCGAACACCGGGGAGCTGTTTTTT.